One sample yielded the 14 T cell receptor beta chains listed below, sequenced in a study of identical twins. TCRdb independently ran MiXCR on the 5' RACE reads; one entry per CDR3 protein. Among around 300,000 distinct CDR3 sequences listed, under 9% were seen once. These data are also associated with another study on yellow fever vaccine responses in identical twins.

The source material was memory (CD45RO+) T cells sorted from blood. These receptors all stem from a woman younger than 30 in good health.

V gene TRBV12-3 or TRBV12-4 combines with J gene TRBJ2-7, with a tentative D call TRBD1 (6 bases). The CDR3 runs 16 residues. V was cut by 1 base and J by 2 bases, with 15 bases left in between. CDR3: CASSLVQAGVPYEQYF. The CDR3 coding sequence is TGTGCCAGCAGTTTAGTACAAGCAGGGGTTCCCTACGAGCAGTACTTC.

The chain uses TRBV7-2 and TRBJ1-4; D remains ambiguous. Germline-derived CDR1 and CDR2 are SGHTA and FQGNSA. V was trimmed by 8 bases and J by 8 bases, leaving 15 bases between them. This CDR3 spans 13 amino acids. CDR3 bases: TGTGCCAGCGCTGCTCAGATGGGGGAAAAACTGTTTTTT. It is translated as CASAAQMGEKLFF.

The V and J genes are TRBV28 and TRBJ2-3; 9 bases agree with TRBD1. Germline V CDR1 and CDR2: MDHEN, SYDVKM. V lost 6 bases to trimming and J lost 3 bases; unmatched junction nucleotides: 4. This CDR3 is built from 14 residues. The CDR3 sequence: CASRGTGRTDTQYF. In DNA, the CDR3 is TGTGCCAGCAGGGGGACAGGGAGGACAGATACGCAGTATTTT.

The chain employs TRBV29-1 and TRBJ1-2; maybe TRBD1 (6 bases). Deletions cut 8 bases from V and 8 bases from J, with 12 bases between. The CDR3 extends over 10 amino acids. Per the germline V gene, CDR1 is SQVTM and CDR2 is ANQGSEA. The CDR3 DNA reads as TGCAGCACATGGGACACCGGCTACACCTTC. It is translated as CSTWDTGYTF.

This clonotype was seen at least ten times. The CDR3 sequence: CASSHGQGRTDTQYF. CDR3 nucleotides: TGTGCCAGCAGCCACGGACAGGGGCGCACAGATACGCAGTATTTT. V is TRBV11-2 and J is TRBJ2-3, with TRBD1 matching 9 bases. After removal of 5 bases from V and 1 base from J, the junction contained 4 bases not matched to a gene. In germline, CDR1 is SGHAT, CDR2 FQNNGV. The CDR3 loop spans 15 amino acids.

The genes are TRBV7-9 and TRBJ2-3, with no clear D. The CDR3 runs 15 residues. The germline V and J ends were trimmed by 2 bases and 2 bases, with 11 bases remaining between them. Germline-derived CDR1 and CDR2 are SEHNR and FQNEAQ (reference sequence). The CDR3 protein is CASSLTGLTTDTQYF. CDR3 DNA sequence: TGTGCCAGCAGCTTAACGGGTCTGACCACAGATACGCAGTATTTT. Full variable domain (outside the CDR3, taken from reference TRBV7-9 and TRBJ2-3): DTGVSQNPRHKITKRGQNVTFRCDPISEHNRLYWYRQTLGQGPEFLTYFQNEAQLEKSRLLSDRFSAERPKGSFSTLEIQRTEQGDSAMYLCASSLTGLTTDTQYFGPGTRLTVL.

This clonotype was observed many times. The rearrangement links TRBV25-1 to TRBJ1-5; weak D call: TRBD1 (5 bases). CDR1 MGHDK and CDR2 SYGVNS come from the germline V gene. This CDR3 has 13 amino acids. The V end was cut by 3 bases, the J end by 6 bases, with 9 bases between. CDR3 in DNA: TGTGCCAGCAGTGACAATAGGGGTCAGCCCCAGCATTTT. Its protein is CASSDNRGQPQHF.

This clonotype was found many times. This CDR3 is CASNKDSLGQYF. CDR3 sequence (DNA): TGTGCCAGCAACAAGGACAGCCTGGGGCAGTATTTT. V usage is TRBV12-3 or TRBV12-4 and J usage is TRBJ2-3; perhaps TRBD1 as D (6 bases). The CDR3 covers 12 residues. V gave up 7 bases and J gave up 11 bases, with 16 bases separating them.

The chain carries TRBV20-1 and TRBJ2-1; 9 positions agree with TRBD2. The V and J ends lost 0 bases and 6 bases, in that order; junction bases with no gene match: 6. The CDR3 totals 15 residues. Germline CDR1 is DFQATT and CDR2 is SNEGSKA (reference sequence). Here the CDR3 DNA reads TGCAGTGCTAGAGATAGCGGGGGCGCTAGCAATGAGCAGTTCTTC. This translates into CSARDSGGASNEQFF.

The chain employs TRBV6-1 and TRBJ2-1; 12 bases fit TRBD2. J lost 4 bases, V lost 5 bases, and 6 bases had no gene match. Germline values: CDR1 MNHNS, CDR2 SASEGT. The CDR3 has 16 amino acids. In DNA form, the CDR3 reads TGTGCCAGCAGTCCGCCGACTAGCGGGGGATACAATGAGCAGTTCTTC. This encodes CASSPPTSGGYNEQFF.

The rearrangement uses TRBV11-3 and TRBJ2-6; D gene uncertain. Between the trimmed V and J ends, which lost 1 base and 1 base, there was a span of 11 bases. From germline, CDR1 is SGHNT and CDR2 YENEEA. This CDR3 contains 17 residues. CDR3 in DNA: TGTGCCAGCAGCTTAGTGGCAGGACGTTCTGGGGCCAACGTCCTGACTTTC. Translating gives CASSLVAGRSGANVLTF.

V and J are TRBV11-2 and TRBJ2-7, with TRBD2 identical over 9 bases. CDR1 and CDR2 from the germline V gene are SGHAT and FQNNGV. The CDR3 runs 15 residues. V was pared by 3 bases and J by 2 bases, with 5 bases of the junction left unmatched. CDR3 in DNA: TGTGCCAGCAGCTTGAGTAGCGGGGGCCCCTACGAGCAGTACGTC. The encoded protein is CASSLSSGGPYEQYV.

The chain uses TRBV7-9 and TRBJ2-7; D remains ambiguous. Germline CDR1 reads SEHNR; CDR2 reads FQNEAQ (reference sequence). Trimming pared 4 bases from V and 6 bases from J, leaving 10 bases between. The CDR3 runs to 12 residues. The CDR3 nucleotides are TGTGCCAGCAGCTCACCGGGTCTCGAGCAGTACGTC. This sequence encodes CASSSPGLEQYV.

This clonotype occurred many times. V gene TRBV29-1 combines with J gene TRBJ1-2; no clear D gene. The germline V gene encodes CDR1 SQVTM and CDR2 ANQGSEA. The CDR3 contains 12 residues. Trimming removed 2 bases at V and 8 bases at J, with 12 bases between. CDR3 sequence (DNA): TGCAGCGTTGAACTACCCTCTCGAGGCTACACCTTC. Translated, it gives CSVELPSRGYTF.